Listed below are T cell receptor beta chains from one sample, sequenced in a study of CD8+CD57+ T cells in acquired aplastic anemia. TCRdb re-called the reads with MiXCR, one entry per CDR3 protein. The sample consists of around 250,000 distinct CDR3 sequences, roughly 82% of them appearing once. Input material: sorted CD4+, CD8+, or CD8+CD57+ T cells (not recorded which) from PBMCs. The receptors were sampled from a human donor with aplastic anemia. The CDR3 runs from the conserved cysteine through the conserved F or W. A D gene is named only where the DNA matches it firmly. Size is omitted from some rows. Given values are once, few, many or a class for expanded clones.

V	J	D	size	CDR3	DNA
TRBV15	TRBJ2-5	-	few	CATSGRGLAYETQCF	TGTGCCACCAGCGGCCGGGGCCTAGCCTACGAGACCCAGTGCTTC
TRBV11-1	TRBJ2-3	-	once	CASSFGRNGTDTQYF	TGTGCCAGCAGCTTTGGGAGAAACGGCACAGATACGCAGTATTTT
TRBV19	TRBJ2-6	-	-	CASSLCGTGVDVLSF	TGTGCCAGCAGCTTATGTGGAACTGGGGTCGACGTGCTGTCTTTC
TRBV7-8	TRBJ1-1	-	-	CASSLAVGPNTESFF	TGTGCCAGCAGCTTAGCTGTGGGACCGAACACTGAATCTTTCTTT
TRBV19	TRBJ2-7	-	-	CASSIGGGTGEQYF	TGTGCCAGTAGTATAGGAGGGGGGACTGGCGAGCAGTACTTC
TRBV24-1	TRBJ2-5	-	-	CASGFEVAQYF	TGTGCCAGCGGGTTTGAGGTGGCCCAGTACTTC
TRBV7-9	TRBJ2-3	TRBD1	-	CASSLGDRPTSSTF	TGTGCCAGCAGCTTAGGGGACAGACCTACGAGCAGTACGTTT
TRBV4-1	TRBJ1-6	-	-	CASSDSPLTDNSPLHF	TGCGCCAGCAGCGACTCCCCCCTAACTGATAATTCACCCCTCCACTTT
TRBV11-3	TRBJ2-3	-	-	CASSLVVTGRESTDTQYF	TGTGCCAGCAGCTTAGTTGTTACAGGGAGGGAAAGCACAGATACGCAGTATTTT
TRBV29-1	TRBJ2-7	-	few	CSASLDPATYEQYF	TGCAGCGCCTCGCTCGATCCCGCGACCTACGAGCAGTACTTC